This T cell receptor beta chain is drawn from a study of identical twins. Each CDR3 protein is one row after TCRdb ran MiXCR on the 5' RACE reads. Of some 760,000 distinct CDR3 sequences listed, around a sixth were seen once; the top ten hold over 10%. There are 16 residues in the CDR3. Between the trimmed V and J ends, which lost 3 bases and 1 base, there was a span of 13 bases. The germline CDR1 and CDR2 sequences are MNHEY and SMNVEV (reference sequence). This clonotype was seen only a few times. The sample also formed part of further work on T cells expressing NK-cell markers.

Sequencing was performed on PBMCs. This sequence originates from a woman between 18 and 29 years old in good health. The chain couples TRBV27 to TRBJ2-1, with D unresolved. The CDR3 DNA is TGTGCCAGCAGTTTCCTAAAGACGCGATCCTACAATGAGCAGTTCTTC. Its translation: CASSFLKTRSYNEQFF.